This T cell receptor beta chain came from a study of T cell responses to AZD1222 COVID-19 vaccine. Regarding the study as a whole: Clonal diversity may have been underestimated, and the donors were mostly white British, with more females than males. The study found vaccine-associated CD4 TCRs spanning spike, dominant at 160-218 and 743-854. Repertoires were obtained only post-peak T cell response.

Analysis merged second doses at about 4 or about 12 weeks. This CDR3 has 15 residues. A remark on this clone: Its antigen is unidentified.

Profiling relied on immunoSEQ multiplex PCR, and the TCRdb table lists in-frame clones only, not all of them. The table lists approximately 100,000 clones, about 85% of them singletons. The sequence was obtained from an adult who received the AZD1222 COVID-19 vaccine. Sequenced here: peripheral blood, sampled 28 days after the second AZD1222 dose. This chain connects TRBV21-1 to TRBJ2-5. TRBV21-1 is marked as a pseudogene. The DNA of the CDR3 is TGTGCCAGCAGCAAAGGGGCAAGAGGCGAGGAGACCCAGTACTTC. Translating it yields CASSKGARGEETQYF.